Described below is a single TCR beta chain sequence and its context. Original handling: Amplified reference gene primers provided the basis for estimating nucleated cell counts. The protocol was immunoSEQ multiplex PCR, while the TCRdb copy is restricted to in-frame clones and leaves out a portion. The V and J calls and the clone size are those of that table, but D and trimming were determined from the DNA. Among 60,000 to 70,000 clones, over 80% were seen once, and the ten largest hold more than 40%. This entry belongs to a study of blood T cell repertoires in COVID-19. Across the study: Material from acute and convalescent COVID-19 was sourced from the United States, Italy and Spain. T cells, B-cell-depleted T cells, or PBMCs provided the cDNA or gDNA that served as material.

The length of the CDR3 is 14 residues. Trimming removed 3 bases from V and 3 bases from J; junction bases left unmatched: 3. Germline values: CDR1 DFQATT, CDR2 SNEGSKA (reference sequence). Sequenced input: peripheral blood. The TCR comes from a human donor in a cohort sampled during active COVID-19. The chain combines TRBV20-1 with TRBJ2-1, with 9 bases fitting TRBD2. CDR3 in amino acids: CSASRGGVYNEQFF. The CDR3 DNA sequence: TGCAGTGCTAGTCGCGGGGGGGTCTACAATGAGCAGTTCTTC.